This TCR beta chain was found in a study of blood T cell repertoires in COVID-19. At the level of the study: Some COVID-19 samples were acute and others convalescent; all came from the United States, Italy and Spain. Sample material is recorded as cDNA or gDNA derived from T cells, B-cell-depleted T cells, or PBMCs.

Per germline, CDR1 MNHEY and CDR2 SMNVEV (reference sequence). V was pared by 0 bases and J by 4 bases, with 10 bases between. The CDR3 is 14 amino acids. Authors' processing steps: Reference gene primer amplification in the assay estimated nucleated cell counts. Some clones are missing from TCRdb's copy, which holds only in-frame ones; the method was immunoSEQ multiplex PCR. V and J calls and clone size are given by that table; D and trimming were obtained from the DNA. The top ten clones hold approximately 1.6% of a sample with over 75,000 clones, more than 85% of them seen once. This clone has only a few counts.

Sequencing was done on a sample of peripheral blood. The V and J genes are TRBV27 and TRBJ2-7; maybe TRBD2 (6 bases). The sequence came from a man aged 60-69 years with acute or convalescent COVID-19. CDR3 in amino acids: CASSLSTAGYEQYF. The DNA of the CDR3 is TGTGCCAGCAGTTTATCGACGGCGGGATACGAGCAGTACTTC.